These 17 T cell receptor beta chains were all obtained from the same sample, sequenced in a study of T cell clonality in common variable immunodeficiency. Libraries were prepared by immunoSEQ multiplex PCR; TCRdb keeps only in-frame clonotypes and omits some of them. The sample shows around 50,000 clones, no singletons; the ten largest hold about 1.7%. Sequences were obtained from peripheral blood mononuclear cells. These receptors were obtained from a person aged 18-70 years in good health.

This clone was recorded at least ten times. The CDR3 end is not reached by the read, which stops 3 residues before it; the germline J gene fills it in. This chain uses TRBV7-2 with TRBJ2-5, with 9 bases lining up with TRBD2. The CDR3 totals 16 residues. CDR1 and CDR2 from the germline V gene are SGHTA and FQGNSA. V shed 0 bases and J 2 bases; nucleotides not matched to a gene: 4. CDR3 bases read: TGTGCCAGCAGCTTAGCTAGCGGGGGAGCTCAAGAGACC. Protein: CASSLASGGAQET. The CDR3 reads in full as CASSLASGGAQETQYF.

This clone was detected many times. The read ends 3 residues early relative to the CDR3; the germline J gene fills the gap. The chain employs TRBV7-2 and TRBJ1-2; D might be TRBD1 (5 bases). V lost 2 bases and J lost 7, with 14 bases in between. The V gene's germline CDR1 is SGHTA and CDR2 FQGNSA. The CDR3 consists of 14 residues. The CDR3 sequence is CASSLSRARRGYTF. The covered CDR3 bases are TGTGCCAGCAGCTTATCCAGGGCCAGGCGTGGC.

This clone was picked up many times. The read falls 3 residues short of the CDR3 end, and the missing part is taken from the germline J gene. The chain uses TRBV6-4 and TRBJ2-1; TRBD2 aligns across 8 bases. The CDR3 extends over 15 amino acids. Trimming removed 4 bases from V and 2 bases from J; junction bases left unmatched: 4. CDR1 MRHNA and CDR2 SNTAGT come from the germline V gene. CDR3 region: CASSGGSGAYNEQFF. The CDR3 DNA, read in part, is TGTGCCAGCAGTGGGGGTAGCGGGGCCTACAATGAG.

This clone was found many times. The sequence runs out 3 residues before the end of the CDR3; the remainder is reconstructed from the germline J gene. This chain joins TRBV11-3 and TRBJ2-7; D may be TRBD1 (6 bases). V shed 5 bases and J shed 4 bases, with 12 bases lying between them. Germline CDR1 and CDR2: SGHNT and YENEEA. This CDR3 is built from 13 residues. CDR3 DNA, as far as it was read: TGTGCCAGCAGCACGCGTAGGGGGTACGAG. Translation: CASSTRRGYE. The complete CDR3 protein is CASSTRRGYEQYF.

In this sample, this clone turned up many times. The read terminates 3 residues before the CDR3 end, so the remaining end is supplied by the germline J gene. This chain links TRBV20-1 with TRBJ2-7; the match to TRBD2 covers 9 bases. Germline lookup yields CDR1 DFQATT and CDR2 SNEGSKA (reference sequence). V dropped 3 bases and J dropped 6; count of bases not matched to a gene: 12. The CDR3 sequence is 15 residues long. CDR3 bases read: TGCAGTGCTAGCGACCGGACTAGCGAGTACGCCGAG. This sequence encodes CSASDRTSEYAE. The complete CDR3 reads CSASDRTSEYAEQYF.

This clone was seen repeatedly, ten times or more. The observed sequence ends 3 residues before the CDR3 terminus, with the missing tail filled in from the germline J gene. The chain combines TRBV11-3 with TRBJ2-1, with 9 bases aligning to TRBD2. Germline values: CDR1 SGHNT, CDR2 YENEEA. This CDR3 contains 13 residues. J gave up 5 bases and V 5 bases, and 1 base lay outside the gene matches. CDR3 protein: CASSSGGNNEQFF. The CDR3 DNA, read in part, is TGTGCCAGCAGCAGCGGGGGGAACAATGAG.

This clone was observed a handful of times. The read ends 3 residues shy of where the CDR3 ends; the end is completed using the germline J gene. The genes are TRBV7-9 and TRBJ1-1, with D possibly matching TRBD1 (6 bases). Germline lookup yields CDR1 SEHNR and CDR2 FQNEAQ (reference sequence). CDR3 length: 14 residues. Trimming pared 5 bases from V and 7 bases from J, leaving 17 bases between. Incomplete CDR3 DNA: TGTGCCAGCAGCCTTGGACAGTTCGAATATGAA. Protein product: CASSLGQFEYE. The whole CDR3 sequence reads CASSLGQFEYEAFF.

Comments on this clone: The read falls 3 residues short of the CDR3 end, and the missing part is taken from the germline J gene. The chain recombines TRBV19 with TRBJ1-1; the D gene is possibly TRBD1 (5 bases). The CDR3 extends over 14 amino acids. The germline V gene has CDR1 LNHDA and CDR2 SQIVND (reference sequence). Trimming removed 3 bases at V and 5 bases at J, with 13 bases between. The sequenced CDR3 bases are TGTGCCAGTAGTATGAAGGGGAGGGGAACTGAA. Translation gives CASSMKGRGTE. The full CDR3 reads CASSMKGRGTEAFF.

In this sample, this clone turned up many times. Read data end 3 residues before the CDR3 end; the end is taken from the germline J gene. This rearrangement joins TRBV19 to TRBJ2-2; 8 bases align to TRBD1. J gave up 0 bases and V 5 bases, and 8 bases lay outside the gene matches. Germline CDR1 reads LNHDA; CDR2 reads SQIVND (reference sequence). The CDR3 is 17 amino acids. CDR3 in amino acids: CASSLPPGQANTGELFF. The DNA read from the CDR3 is TGTGCCAGTAGTCTACCCCCGGGACAGGCGAACACCGGGGAG.

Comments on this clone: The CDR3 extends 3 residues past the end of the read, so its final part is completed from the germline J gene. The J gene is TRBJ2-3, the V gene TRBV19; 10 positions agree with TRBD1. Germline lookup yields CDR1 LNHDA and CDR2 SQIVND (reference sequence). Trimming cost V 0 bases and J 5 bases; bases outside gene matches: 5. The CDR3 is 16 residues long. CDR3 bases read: TGTGCCAGTAGTATAGACGGGACAGGGGCCAGAGATACG. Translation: CASSIDGTGARDT. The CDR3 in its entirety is CASSIDGTGARDTQYF.

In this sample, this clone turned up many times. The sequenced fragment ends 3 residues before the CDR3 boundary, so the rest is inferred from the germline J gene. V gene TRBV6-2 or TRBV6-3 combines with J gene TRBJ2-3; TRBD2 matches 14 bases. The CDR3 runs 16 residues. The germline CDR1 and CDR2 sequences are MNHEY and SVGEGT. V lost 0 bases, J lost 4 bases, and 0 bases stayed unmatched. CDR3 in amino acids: CASSYSTSGGADTQYF. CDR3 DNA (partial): TGTGCCAGCAGTTACTCGACTAGCGGGGGGGCAGATACG.

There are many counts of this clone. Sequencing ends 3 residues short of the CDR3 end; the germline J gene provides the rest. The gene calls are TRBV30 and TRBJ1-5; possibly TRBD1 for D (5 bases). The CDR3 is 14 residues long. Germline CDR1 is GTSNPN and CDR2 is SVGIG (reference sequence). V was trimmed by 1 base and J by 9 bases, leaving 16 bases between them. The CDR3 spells CAWSADITRGPQHF. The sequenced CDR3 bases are TGTGCCTGGAGTGCGGACATAACGAGAGGGCCC.

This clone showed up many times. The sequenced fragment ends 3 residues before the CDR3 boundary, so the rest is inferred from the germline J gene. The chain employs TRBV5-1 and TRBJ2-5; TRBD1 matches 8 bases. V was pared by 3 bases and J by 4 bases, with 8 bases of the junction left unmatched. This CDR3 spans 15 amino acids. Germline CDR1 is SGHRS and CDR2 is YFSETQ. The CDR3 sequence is CASSSNTGGTETQYF. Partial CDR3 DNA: TGCGCCAGCAGCTCCAACACAGGGGGTACAGAGACC.

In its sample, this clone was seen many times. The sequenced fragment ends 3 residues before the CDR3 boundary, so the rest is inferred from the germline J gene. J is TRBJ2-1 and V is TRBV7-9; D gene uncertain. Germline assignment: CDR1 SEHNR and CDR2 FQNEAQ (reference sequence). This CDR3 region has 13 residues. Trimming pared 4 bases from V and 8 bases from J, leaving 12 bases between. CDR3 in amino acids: CASSSEAEDEQFF. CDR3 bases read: TGTGCCAGCAGCTCCGAGGCAGAAGATGAG.

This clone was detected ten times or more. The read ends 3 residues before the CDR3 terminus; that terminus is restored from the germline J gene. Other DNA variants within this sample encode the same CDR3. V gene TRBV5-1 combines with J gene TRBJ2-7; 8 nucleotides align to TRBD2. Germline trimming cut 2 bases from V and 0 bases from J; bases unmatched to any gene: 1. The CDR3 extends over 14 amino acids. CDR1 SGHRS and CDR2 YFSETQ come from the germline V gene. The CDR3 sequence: CASSFGGGSYEQYF. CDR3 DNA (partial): TGCGCCAGCAGCTTCGGGGGGGGCTCCTACGAG.

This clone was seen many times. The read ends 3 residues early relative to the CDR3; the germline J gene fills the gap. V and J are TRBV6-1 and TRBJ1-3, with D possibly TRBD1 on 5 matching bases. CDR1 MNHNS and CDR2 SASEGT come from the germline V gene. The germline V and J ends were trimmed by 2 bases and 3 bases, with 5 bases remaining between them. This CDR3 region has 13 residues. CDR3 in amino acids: CASSEQGGNTIYF. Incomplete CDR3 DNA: TGTGCCAGCAGTGAACAGGGTGGAAACACC.

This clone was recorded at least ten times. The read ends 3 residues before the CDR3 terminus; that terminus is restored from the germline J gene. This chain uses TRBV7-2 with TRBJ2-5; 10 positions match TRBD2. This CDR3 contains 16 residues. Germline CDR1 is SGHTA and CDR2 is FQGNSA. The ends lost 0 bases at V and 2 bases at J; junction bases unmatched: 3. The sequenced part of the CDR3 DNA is TGTGCCAGCAGCTTAGCGACTAGCGGGCAACAAGAGACC. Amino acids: CASSLATSGQQET. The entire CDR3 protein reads CASSLATSGQQETQYF. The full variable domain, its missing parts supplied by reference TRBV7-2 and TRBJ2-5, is GAGVSQSPSNKVTEKGKDVELRCDPISGHTALYWYRQSLGQGLEFLIYFQGNSAPDKSGLPSDRFSAERTGGSVSTLTIQRTQQEDSAVYLCASSLATSGQQETQYFGPGTRLLVL.